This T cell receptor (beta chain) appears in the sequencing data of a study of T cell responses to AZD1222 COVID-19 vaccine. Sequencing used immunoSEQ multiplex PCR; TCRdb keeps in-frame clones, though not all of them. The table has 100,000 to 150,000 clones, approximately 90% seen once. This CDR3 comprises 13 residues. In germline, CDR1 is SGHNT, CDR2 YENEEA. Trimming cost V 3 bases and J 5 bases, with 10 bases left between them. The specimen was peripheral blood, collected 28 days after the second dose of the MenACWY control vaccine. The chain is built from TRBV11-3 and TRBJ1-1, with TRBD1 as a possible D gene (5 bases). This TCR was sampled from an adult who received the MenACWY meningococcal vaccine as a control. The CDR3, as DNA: TGTGCCAGCAGCTTGAGGGGTGGTACTGAAGCTTTCTTT. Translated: CASSLRGGTEAFF.